This T cell receptor (beta chain) was identified during a study of shared clonotypes between healthy human individuals. Sequencing was performed with immunoSEQ multiplex PCR; in TCRdb, only in-frame clones are kept and a portion is missing. The sample consists of 2,500,000 or so clones, around nine tenths of them appearing once. The CDR3 runs to 16 residues. Trimming cost V 3 bases and J 4 bases; bases outside gene matches: 9. Germline assignment: CDR1 MDHEN and CDR2 SYDVKM. The rearrangement joins TRBV28 to TRBJ1-5, with 7 bases aligning to TRBD1. The TCR comes from a man aged 18 to 29 in good health. The sequenced sample was naive CD4+ T cells sorted from blood. Subset of the sample: CD45RA+ positively selected. In DNA form, the CDR3 reads TGTGCCAGCAGTTTCTCTTTAAAACAGGGGAATCAGCCCCAGCATTTT. This gives the protein CASSFSLKQGNQPQHF.